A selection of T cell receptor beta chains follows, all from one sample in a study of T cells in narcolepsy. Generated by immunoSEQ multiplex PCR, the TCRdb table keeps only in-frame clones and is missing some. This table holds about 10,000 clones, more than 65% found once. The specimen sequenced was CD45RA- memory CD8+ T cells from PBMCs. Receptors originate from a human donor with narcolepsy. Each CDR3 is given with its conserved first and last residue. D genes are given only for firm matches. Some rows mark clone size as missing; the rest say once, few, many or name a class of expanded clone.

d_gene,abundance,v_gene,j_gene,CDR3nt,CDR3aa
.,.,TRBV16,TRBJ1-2,TGTGCCAGCAGCCTCGGTACCTATGGCTACACCTTC,CASSLGTYGYTF
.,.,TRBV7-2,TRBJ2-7,TGTGCCAGCAGCGGGACTTCCTACGAGCAGTACTTC,CASSGTSYEQYF
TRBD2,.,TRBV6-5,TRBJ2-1,TGTGCCAGCAGTCGCACTAGCGGGGAGTACAATGAGCAGTTCTTC,CASSRTSGEYNEQFF
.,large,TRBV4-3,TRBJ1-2,TGCGCCAGCAGCCAAGATCGGAGCAGGGTCTATGGCTACACCTTC,CASSQDRSRVYGYTF
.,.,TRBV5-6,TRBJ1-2,TGTGCCAGCAGCCCTAACAGGGCTGGCTACACCTTC,CASSPNRAGYTF
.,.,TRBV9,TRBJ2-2,TGTGCCAGCAGCGTAGTAGCCGGGGAGCTGTTTTTT,CASSVVAGELFF
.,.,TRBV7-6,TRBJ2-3,TGTGCCAGCAGCTTAGACGCGGCCACAGATACGCAGTATTTT,CASSLDAATDTQYF
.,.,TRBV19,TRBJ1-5,TGTGCCAGTAGTATTGATGGTCAGCCCCAGCATTTT,CASSIDGQPQHF
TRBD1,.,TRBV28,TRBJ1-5,TGTGCCAGCAGTCATACAGGGGGCTTGGGGCAGCCCCAGCATTTT,CASSHTGGLGQPQHF
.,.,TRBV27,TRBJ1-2,TGTGCCACACGGACGGACTATGGCTACACCTTC,CATRTDYGYTF
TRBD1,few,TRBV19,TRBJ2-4,TGTGCCAGTAGTCACCGGGACAGACAAAACATTCAGTACTTC,CASSHRDRQNIQYF
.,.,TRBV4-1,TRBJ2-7,TGCGCCAGCAGCCAAGGGTTGTTCTACGAGCAGTACTTC,CASSQGLFYEQYF
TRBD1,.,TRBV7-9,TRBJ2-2,TGTGCCAGCAGCTTACCAAAGGGGGCCACCGGGGAGCTGTTTTTT,CASSLPKGATGELFF
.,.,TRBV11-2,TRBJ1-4,TGTGCCAGCAGCTTAGAGGGTATAACTAATGAAAAACTGTTTTTT,CASSLEGITNEKLFF
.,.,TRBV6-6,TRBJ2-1,TGTGCCAGCAGCCCCGGGACCGAAGTCCATGAGCAGTTCTTC,CASSPGTEVHEQFF
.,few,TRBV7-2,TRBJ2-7,TGTGCCAGCAGCTTTGCAGGGGCCTACGAGCAGTACTTC,CASSFAGAYEQYF
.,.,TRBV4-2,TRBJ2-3,TGTGCCAGCAGCCAAGTCCCCGGCACAGATACGCAGTATTTT,CASSQVPGTDTQYF
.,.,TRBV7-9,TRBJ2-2,TGTGCCAGCAGCCCCTTATTAGGGCTCCTGGGCACCGGGGAGCTGTTTTTT,CASSPLLGLLGTGELFF
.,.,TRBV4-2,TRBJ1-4,TGTGCCAGCAGCCAAGAGGAGGGGACGGGAAATGAAAAACTGTTTTTT,CASSQEEGTGNEKLFF
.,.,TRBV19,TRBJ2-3,TGTGCCAGTAGTATTGGGTCCGGTACGCAGTATTTT,CASSIGSGTQYF
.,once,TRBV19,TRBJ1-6,TGTGCCAGTAGTATACTTTTTACGGCAGCCGTCCACTTT,CASSILFTAAVHF
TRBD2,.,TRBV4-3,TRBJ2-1,TGCGCCAGCAGCCGATGGACTAGCGCTGATGAGCAGTTCTTC,CASSRWTSADEQFF
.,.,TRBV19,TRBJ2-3,TGTGCCAGTTCCGCGGAGGGCTTGGGGGATACGCAGTATTTT,CASSAEGLGDTQYF
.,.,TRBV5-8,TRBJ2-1,TGTGCCAGCCCTCTCTTAGCGGACTACAATGAGCAGTTCTTC,CASPLLADYNEQFF
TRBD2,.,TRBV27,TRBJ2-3,TGTGCCAGCAGTCCCGGGACTAGCGGGAGAGGGACAGATACGCAGTATTTT,CASSPGTSGRGTDTQYF
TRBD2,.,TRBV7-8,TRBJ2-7,TGTGCCAGCAGCTTACTAGCGGGGCCCTACCACCACGAGCAGTACTTC,CASSLLAGPYHHEQYF
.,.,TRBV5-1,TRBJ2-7,TGCGCCAGCAGGGCAGGGATAGGCTACGAGCAGTACTTC,CASRAGIGYEQYF
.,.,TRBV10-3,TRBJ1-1,TGTGCCATCAGTGAGCTCGGGAAGGGTAATGAAGCTTTCTTT,CAISELGKGNEAFF
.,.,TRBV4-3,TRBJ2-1,TGCGCCAGCAGCCAAGGCACCGGGCCTAGGATTTACAATGAGCAGTTCTTC,CASSQGTGPRIYNEQFF
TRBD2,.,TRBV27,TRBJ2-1,TGTGCCAGCAGTTTGCTGAGGCTAGCGGAAAAGCAGTTCTTC,CASSLLRLAEKQFF
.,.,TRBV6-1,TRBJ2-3,TGTGCCAGCAGTGAATATCCTACCACAGATACGCAGTATTTT,CASSEYPTTDTQYF